This T cell receptor beta chain was captured in a study of blood T cell repertoires in COVID-19 (dated by TCRdb to the early 2020s). Notes on the research overall: Samples covering the acute and convalescent phases of COVID-19 were provided by collaborators in the United States, Italy and Spain. The material from the prospective study consisted of cDNA or gDNA derived from T cells, B-cell-depleted T cells, or PBMCs. Subjects who had been exposed to COVID-19, were actively infected with it, or had recovered from it provided the deeply sampled blood TCRbeta repertoires that made up the dataset. The repertoires were released in a freely available public database meant as a resource for research on the immune response to SARS-CoV-2. Samples were obtained from the ongoing ImmuneRACE study (first 160 participants) and from 1,200 or so subjects provided by 6 global collaborators. Nearly every sample came with metadata listing a de-identified subject ID, COVID-19 status, age in years and sex. Where available, HLA class I and class II types were taken from metadata supplied by the sample provider and were not determined by assay-based typing. Overall study outcomes, separate from this receptor: Clinical and demographic metadata were provided uncurated, with the amount varying by source and participant.

Regarding this clone: Its antigen specificity is not known. No per-base quality is available; no much larger clone lies one base away.

TCRbeta CDR3 regions were amplified from genomic DNA by means of the immunoSEQ Assay, a bias-controlled multiplex PCR. The original pipeline was this. Nucleated cell counts per sample were estimated from amplification of reference gene primers within the assay. Sequence reads were collapsed and filtered to measure the absolute abundance of every unique TCRbeta CDR3 rearrangement. For each sample, productive Simpson clonality was calculated as the square root of Simpson's diversity index across productive rearrangements. Entries here come from immuneACCESS through TCRdb and include only in-frame sequences with V and J called. Some clones fail to appear in such tables; in the studies checked, an unresolved V gene covers under half of the shortfall, and the cause of the remainder is unknown. The V and J calls and clone size were taken over from that table, and D and trimming were inferred from the DNA. The sample includes roughly 90,000 clones, with approximately 79% observed a single time. The top ten constitute approximately 15% of the sample.

Unmatched junction bases come to 11, with V trimmed by 8 bases and J by 6 bases. As encoded in the germline V gene, CDR1 is MNHEY while CDR2 is SVGAGI. Including cysteine and phenylalanine, the CDR3 has 15 amino acids. The retained sequence is limited to the CDR3, 45 bases, with the frame set at the first base. Collaborating institutions collected whole blood in K2EDTA tubes following their own protocols. For TCRbeta analysis, collaborators shipped samples as frozen whole blood, isolated PBMCs, or DNA extracted from either of those sample types. The TCR sequence derives from a woman older than 75 with active or convalescent COVID-19. The rearrangement combines TRBV6-5 with TRBJ2-2; 8 central nucleotides agree with TRBD1. Input material: peripheral blood. The bases are TGTGCCAGCGTGGGGCAGGGGGCCAGGGCCGGGGAGCTGTTTTTT. The resulting protein is CASVGQGARAGELFF.